This T cell receptor beta chain was identified in a study of glioma-infiltrating T cells. This clonotype was picked up one time. Amplification of TCR alpha and beta CDR3 regions from RNA used iRepertoire nested multiplex PCR. Tissue mRNA or PBMC total RNA, roughly 85-450 ng, went into one-step reverse transcription and amplification. TCRdb itself ran the multiplex PCR reads through MiXCR, one entry per CDR3 protein. The data hold about 89,000 distinct CDR3 sequences, with about 25% observed a single time. There are 14 residues in the CDR3. V was clipped by 2 bases and J by 4 bases; unmatched bases: 4. Germline loops: CDR1 DFQATT, CDR2 SNEGSKA (reference sequence).

The sequencing sample was made of glioma tissue, nonneoplastic brain tissue, or PBMCs (not recorded which). The chain combines TRBV20-1 with TRBJ2-5, with 10 bases identical to TRBD2. This receptor was obtained from a human donor with low-grade glioma or glioblastoma, undergoing nonglioma brain surgery, or in good health (not recorded which). This chain's CDR3 is CSARQLAGIETQYF. The CDR3 region has the DNA TGCAGTGCTAGACAACTAGCGGGAATAGAGACCCAGTACTTC.